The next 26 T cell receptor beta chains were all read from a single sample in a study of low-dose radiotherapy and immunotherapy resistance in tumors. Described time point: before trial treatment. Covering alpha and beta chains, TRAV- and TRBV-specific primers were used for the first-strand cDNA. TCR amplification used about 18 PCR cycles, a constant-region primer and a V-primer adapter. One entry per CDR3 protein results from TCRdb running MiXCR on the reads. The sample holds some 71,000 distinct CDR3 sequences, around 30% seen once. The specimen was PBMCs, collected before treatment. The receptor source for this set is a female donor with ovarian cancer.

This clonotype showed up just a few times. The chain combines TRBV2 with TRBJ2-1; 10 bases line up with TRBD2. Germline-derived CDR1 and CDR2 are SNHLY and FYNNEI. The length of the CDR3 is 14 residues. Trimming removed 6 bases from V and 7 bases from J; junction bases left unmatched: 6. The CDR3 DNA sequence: TGTGCCAGCAGGACGGCTAGCGGGGGTAATGAGCAGTTCTTC. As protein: CASRTASGGNEQFF.

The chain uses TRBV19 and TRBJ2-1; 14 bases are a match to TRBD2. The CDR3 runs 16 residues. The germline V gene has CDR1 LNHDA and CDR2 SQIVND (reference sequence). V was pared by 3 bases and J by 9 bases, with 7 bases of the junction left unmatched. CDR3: CASSISFGLAGGEQFF. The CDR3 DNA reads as TGTGCCAGTAGTATCAGTTTCGGACTAGCGGGAGGTGAGCAGTTCTTC.

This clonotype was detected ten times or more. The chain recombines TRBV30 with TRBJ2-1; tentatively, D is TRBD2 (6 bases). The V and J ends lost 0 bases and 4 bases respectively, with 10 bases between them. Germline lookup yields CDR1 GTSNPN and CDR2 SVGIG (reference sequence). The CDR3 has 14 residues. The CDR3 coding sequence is TGTGCCTGGAGTGTGCTAGCGAGATACAATGAGCAGTTCTTC. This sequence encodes CAWSVLARYNEQFF.

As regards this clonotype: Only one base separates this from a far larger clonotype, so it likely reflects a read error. The CDR3 reads CAISETGTGLYTF. CDR3 in DNA: TGTGCCATCAGTGAGACCGGGACAGGACTCTACACCTTC. V is TRBV6-8 and J is TRBJ1-2, with TRBD1 matching 8 bases. CDR3 length: 13 amino acids. From germline, CDR1 is MNHGY and CDR2 SAAAGT.

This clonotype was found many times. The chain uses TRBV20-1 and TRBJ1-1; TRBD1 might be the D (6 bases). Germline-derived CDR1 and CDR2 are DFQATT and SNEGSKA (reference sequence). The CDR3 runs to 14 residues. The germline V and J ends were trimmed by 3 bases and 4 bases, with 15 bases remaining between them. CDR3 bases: TGCAGTGCTAGGAGTACAGGGTCGACCACTGAAGCTTTCTTT. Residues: CSARSTGSTTEAFF.

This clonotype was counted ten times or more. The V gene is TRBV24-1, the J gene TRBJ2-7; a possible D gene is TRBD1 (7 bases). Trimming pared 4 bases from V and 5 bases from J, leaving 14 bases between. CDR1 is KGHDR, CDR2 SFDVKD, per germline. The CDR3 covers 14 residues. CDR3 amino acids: CATSDARGVDEQYF. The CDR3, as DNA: TGTGCCACCAGTGACGCCAGGGGGGTGGACGAGCAGTACTTC.

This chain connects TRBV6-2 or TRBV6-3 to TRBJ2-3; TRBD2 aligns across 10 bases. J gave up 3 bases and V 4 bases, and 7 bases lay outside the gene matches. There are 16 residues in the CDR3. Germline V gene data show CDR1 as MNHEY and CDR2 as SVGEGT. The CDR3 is CASSSRPAGGTDTQYF. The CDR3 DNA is TGTGCCAGCAGTTCGCGGCCAGCGGGAGGGACAGATACGCAGTATTTT.

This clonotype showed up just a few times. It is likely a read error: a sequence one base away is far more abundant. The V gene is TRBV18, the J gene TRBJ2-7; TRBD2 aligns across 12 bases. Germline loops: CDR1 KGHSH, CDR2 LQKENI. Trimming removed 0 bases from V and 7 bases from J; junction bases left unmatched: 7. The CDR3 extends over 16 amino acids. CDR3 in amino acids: CASSPPASGRANEQYF. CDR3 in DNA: TGTGCCAGCTCACCACCGGCTAGCGGGAGGGCCAATGAGCAGTACTTC.

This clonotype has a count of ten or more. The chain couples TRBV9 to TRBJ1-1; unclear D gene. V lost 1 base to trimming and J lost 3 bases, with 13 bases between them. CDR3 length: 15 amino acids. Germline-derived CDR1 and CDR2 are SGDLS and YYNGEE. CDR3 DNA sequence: TGTGCCAGCAGCGTAAACGTTCTCGGGGACACTGAAGCTTTCTTT. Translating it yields CASSVNVLGDTEAFF.

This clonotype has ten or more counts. The CDR3 reads CASSFTGASTDTQYF. CDR3 DNA sequence: TGTGCCAGCAGCTTTACGGGGGCTAGCACAGATACGCAGTATTTT. This sequence joins TRBV12-3 or TRBV12-4 and TRBJ2-3, with D perhaps given as TRBD1 or TRBD2 (6 bases each). The CDR3 is 15 amino acids. Deletions cut 6 bases from V and 0 bases from J, with 13 bases between.

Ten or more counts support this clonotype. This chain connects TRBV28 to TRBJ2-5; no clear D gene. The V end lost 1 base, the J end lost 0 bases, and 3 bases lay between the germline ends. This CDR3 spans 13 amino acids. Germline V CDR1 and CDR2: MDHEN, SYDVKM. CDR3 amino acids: CASSLFYQETQYF. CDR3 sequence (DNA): TGTGCCAGCAGTTTATTTTACCAAGAGACCCAGTACTTC.

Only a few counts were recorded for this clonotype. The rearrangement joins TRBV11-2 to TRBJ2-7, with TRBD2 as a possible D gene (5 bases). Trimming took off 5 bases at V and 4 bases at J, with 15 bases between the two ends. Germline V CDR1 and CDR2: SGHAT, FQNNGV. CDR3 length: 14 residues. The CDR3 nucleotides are TGTGCCAGCAGCCTGGGGAGCCTTACTTACGAGCAGTACTTC. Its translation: CASSLGSLTYEQYF.

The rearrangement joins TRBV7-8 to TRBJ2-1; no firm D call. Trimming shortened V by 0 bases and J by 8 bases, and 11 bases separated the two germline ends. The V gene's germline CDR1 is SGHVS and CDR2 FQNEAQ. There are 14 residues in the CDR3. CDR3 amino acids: CASSLAAGSDEQFF. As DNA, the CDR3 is TGTGCCAGCAGCTTAGCGGCAGGTTCCGATGAGCAGTTCTTC. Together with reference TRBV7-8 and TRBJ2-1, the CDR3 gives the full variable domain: GAGVSQSPRYKVAKRGQDVALRCDPISGHVSLFWYQQALGQGPEFLTYFQNEAQLDKSGLPSDRFFAERPEGSVSTLKIQRTQQEDSAVYLCASSLAAGSDEQFFGPGTRLTVL.

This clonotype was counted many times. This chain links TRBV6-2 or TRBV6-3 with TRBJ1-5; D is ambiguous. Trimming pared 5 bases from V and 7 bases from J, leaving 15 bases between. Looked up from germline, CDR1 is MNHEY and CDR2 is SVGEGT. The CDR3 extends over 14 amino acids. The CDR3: CASSDTGPLQPQHF. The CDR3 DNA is TGTGCCAGCAGTGATACCGGGCCGCTACAGCCCCAGCATTTT.

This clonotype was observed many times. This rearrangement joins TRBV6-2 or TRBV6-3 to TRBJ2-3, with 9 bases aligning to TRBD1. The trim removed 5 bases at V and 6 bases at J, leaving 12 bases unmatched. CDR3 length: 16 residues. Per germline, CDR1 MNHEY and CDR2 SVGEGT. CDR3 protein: CASSATGGARMDTQYF. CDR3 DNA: TGTGCCAGCAGTGCAACAGGGGGCGCAAGGATGGATACGCAGTATTTT.

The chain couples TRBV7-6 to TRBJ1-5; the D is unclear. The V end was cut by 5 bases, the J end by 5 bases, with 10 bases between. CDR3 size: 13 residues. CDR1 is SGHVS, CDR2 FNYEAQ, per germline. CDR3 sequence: CASSPDGDQPQHF. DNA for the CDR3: TGTGCCAGCAGCCCGGACGGGGATCAGCCCCAGCATTTT. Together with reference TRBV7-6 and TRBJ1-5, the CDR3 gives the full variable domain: GAGVSQSPRYKVTKRGQDVALRCDPISGHVSLYWYRQALGQGPEFLTYFNYEAQQDKSGLPNDRFSAERPEGSISTLTIQRTEQRDSAMYRCASSPDGDQPQHFGDGTRLSIL.

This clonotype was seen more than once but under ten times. The DNA for the CDR3 is TGTGCCAGCAGCCTAGCGGGGCCTAGCACAGATACGCAGTATTTT. This sequence encodes CASSLAGPSTDTQYF. The chain combines TRBV5-4 with TRBJ2-3, with TRBD2 matching over 9 bases. Trimming at V came to 4 bases and at J to 0 bases, leaving 3 bases not matched to a gene. Germline assignment: CDR1 SGHNT and CDR2 YYREEE (reference sequence). The CDR3 loop spans 15 amino acids.

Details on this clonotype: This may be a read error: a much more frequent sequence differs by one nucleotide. CDR3 nucleotide sequence: TGTACCAGCAGTTTATTCCGGGACAGGGGAGTGCACACCTTC. Amino acid sequence: CTSSLFRDRGVHTF. This sequence joins TRBV28 and TRBJ1-2; 10 nucleotides align to TRBD1. The CDR3 totals 14 residues. Germline CDR1 MDHEN, CDR2 SYDVKM.

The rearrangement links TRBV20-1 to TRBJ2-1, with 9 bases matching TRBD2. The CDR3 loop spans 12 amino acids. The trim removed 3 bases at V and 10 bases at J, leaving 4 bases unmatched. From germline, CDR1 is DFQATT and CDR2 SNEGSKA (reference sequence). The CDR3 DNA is TGCAGTGCTAGCTCGGCGGGGGGGGAGCAGTTCTTC. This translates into CSASSAGGEQFF.

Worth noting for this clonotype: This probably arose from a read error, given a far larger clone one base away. CDR3 sequence: CASSLFRVSGSYNEQYF. In nucleotides, the CDR3 is TGCGCCAGCAGCTTGTTCCGGGTGTCGGGCTCCTACAATGAGCAGTACTTC. The V call is TRBV5-1, the J call TRBJ2-4; D not certain. CDR3 size: 17 residues. V was cut by 1 base and J by 13 bases, with 27 bases left in between. Per germline, CDR1 SGHRS and CDR2 YFSETQ.

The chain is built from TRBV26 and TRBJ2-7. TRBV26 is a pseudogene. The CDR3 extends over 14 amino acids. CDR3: CASRAGNPSYEQYF. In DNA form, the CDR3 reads TGTGCCAGCAGGGCCGGAAATCCCTCCTACGAGCAGTACTTC.

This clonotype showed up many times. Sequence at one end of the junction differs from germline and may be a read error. The CDR3 reads CASSLMRTNQPQHF. CDR3 coding DNA: TGTGCCAGCAGCTTGATGCGTACCAATCAGCCCCAGCATTTT. The chain combines TRBV5-1 with TRBJ1-5; no firm D call. Germline values: CDR1 SGHRS, CDR2 YFSETQ. The CDR3 spans 14 residues.

In nucleotides, the CDR3 is TGTGCCAGCAGCTCAGCCCCGGACACCGGGGAGCTGTTTTTT. This codes for CASSSAPDTGELFF. The chain couples TRBV14 to TRBJ2-2; no definite D call. From germline, CDR1 is SGHDN and CDR2 FVKESK. The germline V and J ends were trimmed by 5 bases and 3 bases, with 10 bases remaining between them. CDR3 size: 14 residues. The full variable domain, its missing parts supplied by reference TRBV14 and TRBJ2-2, is EAGVTQFPSHSVIEKGQTVTLRCDPISGHDNLYWYRRVMGKEIKFLLHFVKESKQDESGMPNNRFLAERTGGTYSTLKVQPAELEDSGVYFCASSSAPDTGELFFGEGSRLTVL.

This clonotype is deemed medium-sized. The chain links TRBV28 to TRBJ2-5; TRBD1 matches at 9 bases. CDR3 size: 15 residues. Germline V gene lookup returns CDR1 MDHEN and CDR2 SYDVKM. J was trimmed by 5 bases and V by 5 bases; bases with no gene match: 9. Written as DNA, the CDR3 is TGTGCCAGCAGTGCACAGGGGGCCGACACGGAGACCCAGTACTTC. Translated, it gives CASSAQGADTETQYF.

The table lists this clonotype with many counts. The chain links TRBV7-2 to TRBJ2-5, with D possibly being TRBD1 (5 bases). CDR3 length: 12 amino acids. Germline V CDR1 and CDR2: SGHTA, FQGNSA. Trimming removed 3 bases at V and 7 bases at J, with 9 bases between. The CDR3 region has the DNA TGTGCCAGCAGCTTCGGTCAGGGGACCCAGTACTTC. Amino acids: CASSFGQGTQYF. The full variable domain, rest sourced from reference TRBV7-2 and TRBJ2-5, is GAGVSQSPSNKVTEKGKDVELRCDPISGHTALYWYRQSLGQGLEFLIYFQGNSAPDKSGLPSDRFSAERTGGSVSTLTIQRTQQEDSAVYLCASSFGQGTQYFGPGTRLLVL.

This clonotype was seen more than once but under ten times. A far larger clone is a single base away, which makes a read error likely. CDR3 sequence: CASSPGQSPSVSSYEQFF. CDR3 bases: TGTGCCAGCTCACCGGGACAGTCACCATCCGTGAGCTCCTACGAGCAGTTCTTC. The gene calls are TRBV18 and TRBJ2-1; 7 positions match TRBD1. This CDR3 spans 18 amino acids. Per germline, CDR1 KGHSH and CDR2 LQKENI. Trimming cost V 3 bases and J 10 bases; bases outside gene matches: 21.